These 6 T cell receptor beta chains were sequenced from one sample in a study of T cell responses to AZD1222 COVID-19 vaccine. Sequencing used immunoSEQ multiplex PCR; TCRdb keeps in-frame clones, though not all of them. Of some 56,000 clones listed, approximately 85% are singletons. The sequenced sample was peripheral blood, obtained on day 0 of AZD1222 vaccination. These receptors came from an adult in good health.

The chain couples TRBV2 to TRBJ1-5; 9 bases fit TRBD1. V was pared by 7 bases and J by 6 bases, with 7 bases of the junction left unmatched. This CDR3 region has 14 residues. The germline CDR1 and CDR2 sequences are SNHLY and FYNNEI. The CDR3 loop is CASTSRDRVQPQHF. CDR3 bases: TGTGCCAGCACCTCCCGGGACAGGGTTCAGCCCCAGCATTTT.

In this sample, this clone turned up once. V gene TRBV2 combines with J gene TRBJ2-3; a possible D gene is TRBD1 (6 bases). The CDR3 loop spans 15 amino acids. V lost 5 bases, J lost 4 bases, and 16 bases lay in between. In germline, CDR1 is SNHLY, CDR2 FYNNEI. The CDR3 is CASSPGRGWADTQYF. The CDR3 DNA sequence: TGTGCCAGCAGTCCTGGCAGGGGTTGGGCAGATACGCAGTATTTT.

The chain has TRBV4-2 and TRBJ2-2; the D call may be TRBD1 or TRBD2 (5 bases each). Trimming took off 3 bases at V and 7 bases at J, with 9 bases between the two ends. The CDR3 has 13 amino acids. The germline CDR1 and CDR2 sequences are LGHNA and YNFKEQ. CDR3 in DNA: TGTGCCAGCAGCCATGGGGCGGGCGGGGAGCTGTTTTTT. Translation: CASSHGAGGELFF.

V and J are TRBV2 and TRBJ2-2; possible D gene TRBD2, 6 bases. The germline gives CDR1 SNHLY, CDR2 FYNNEI. The V gene lost 0 bases and the J gene lost 5 bases, with 10 bases spanning the gap. The CDR3 contains 15 residues. CDR3 protein: CASSEALRGTGELFF. CDR3 coding DNA: TGTGCCAGCAGTGAAGCGCTTCGGGGGACCGGGGAGCTGTTTTTT.

The rearrangement joins TRBV6-5 to TRBJ1-6, with D perhaps TRBD1 (5 bases). CDR3 length equals 14 residues. V lost 6 bases and J 10 bases, leaving 16 bases between the germline ends. Looked up from germline, CDR1 is MNHEY and CDR2 is SVGAGI. CDR3 loop: CASRGPQGGSPLHF. The CDR3 region has the DNA TGTGCCAGCAGGGGACCTCAAGGAGGGTCACCCCTCCACTTT.

The chain combines TRBV11-3 with TRBJ2-7, with 9 bases matching TRBD2. V lost 4 bases, J lost 7 bases, and 5 bases stayed unmatched. The germline V gene has CDR1 SGHNT and CDR2 YENEEA. The CDR3 is made up of 13 amino acids. CDR3 residues: CASSSLAGSEQYF. The CDR3 nucleotides are TGTGCCAGCAGCTCCCTAGCGGGGAGTGAGCAGTACTTC. Based on the CDR3 plus reference TRBV11-3 and TRBJ2-7, the full variable domain is EAGVVQSPRYKIIEKKQPVAFWCNPISGHNTLYWYLQNLGQGPELLIRYENEEAVDDSQLPKDRFSAERLKGVDSTLKIQPAELGDSAVYLCASSSLAGSEQYFGPGTRLTVT.